The present T cell receptor beta chain was sequenced within a study of OX40 agonist ivuxolimab in advanced cancers. Study in general: Cancers in dose escalation were hepatocellular, melanoma, renal cell and head and neck.

This clone was picked up a small number of times. Its target is not known. The table came from immunoSEQ multiplex PCR; TCRdb's copy has only in-frame clones and leaves some out. The data show fewer than 100,000 clones, around 80% seen once. CDR3 size: 14 residues. V lost 5 bases to trimming and J lost 11 bases; unmatched junction nucleotides: 14. In germline, CDR1 is SNHLY, CDR2 FYNNEI. Sampled blood was obtained at baseline, cycle 4 day 1, and cycle 7 day 1. General study results and limits: Clonal expansion from baseline to week 6 occurred in both CD4+ and CD8+ T cells. Researchers did not determine the expanded peripheral T cells' antigen specificity.

The receptor was derived from an adult with an advanced solid tumor such as melanoma, head and neck, liver or kidney cancer. This sequence joins TRBV2 and TRBJ1-1, with TRBD1 identical over 7 bases. Sequences were derived from CD4+ or CD8+ T cells sorted from blood, sampled in a trial of the OX40 agonist ivuxolimab. The CDR3 bases are TGTGCCAGCAGTACTAAGGGGCGAGACAGGGAGGCTTTCTTT. Translated, it gives CASSTKGRDREAFF.